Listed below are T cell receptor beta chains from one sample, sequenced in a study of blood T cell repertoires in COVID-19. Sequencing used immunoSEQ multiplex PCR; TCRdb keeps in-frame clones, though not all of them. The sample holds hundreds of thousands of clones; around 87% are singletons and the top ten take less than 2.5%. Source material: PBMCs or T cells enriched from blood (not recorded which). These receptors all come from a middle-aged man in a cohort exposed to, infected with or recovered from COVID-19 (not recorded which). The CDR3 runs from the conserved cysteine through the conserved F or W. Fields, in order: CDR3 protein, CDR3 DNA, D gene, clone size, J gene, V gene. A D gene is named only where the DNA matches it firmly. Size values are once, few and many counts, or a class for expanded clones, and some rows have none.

CDR3aa: CASSSLTSGSYNEQFF
CDR3nt: TGTGCCAGTAGTAGTTTGACTAGCGGCTCCTACAATGAGCAGTTCTTC
d_gene: TRBD2
abundance: NA
j_gene: TRBJ2-1
v_gene: TRBV19

CDR3aa: CASSPTIISYNSPLHF
CDR3nt: TGCGCCAGCAGCCCGACTATTATCTCCTATAATTCACCCCTCCACTTT
d_gene: NA
abundance: few
j_gene: TRBJ1-6
v_gene: TRBV5-1

CDR3aa: CATSFAVTGELFF
CDR3nt: TGTGCCACTTCTTTTGCGGTCACCGGGGAGCTGTTTTTT
d_gene: NA
abundance: NA
j_gene: TRBJ2-2
v_gene: TRBV3-1/TRBV3-2

CDR3aa: CAWSRLDRATDTQYF
CDR3nt: TGTGCCTGGAGTCGGTTGGACAGGGCCACAGATACGCAGTATTTT
d_gene: TRBD1
abundance: NA
j_gene: TRBJ2-3
v_gene: TRBV30

CDR3aa: CASSSRGIYGYTF
CDR3nt: TGTGCCAGCAGCTCTAGAGGCATCTATGGCTACACCTTC
d_gene: NA
abundance: NA
j_gene: TRBJ1-2
v_gene: TRBV9

CDR3aa: CATTTGGNTEAFF
CDR3nt: TGTGCCACAACGACAGGGGGGAACACTGAAGCTTTCTTT
d_gene: TRBD1
abundance: NA
j_gene: TRBJ1-1
v_gene: TRBV7-9

CDR3aa: CASSTRDTNQPQHF
CDR3nt: TGTGCCAGTAGTACCCGGGACACCAATCAGCCCCAGCATTTT
d_gene: NA
abundance: NA
j_gene: TRBJ1-5
v_gene: TRBV19

CDR3aa: CASIPRDSDYEQYF
CDR3nt: TGCGCCAGCATCCCACGGGATTCCGACTACGAGCAGTACTTC
d_gene: NA
abundance: NA
j_gene: TRBJ2-7
v_gene: TRBV5-1

CDR3aa: CASRRTGGNTIYF
CDR3nt: TGTGCCAGCAGACGGACAGGAGGAAACACCATATATTTT
d_gene: TRBD1
abundance: NA
j_gene: TRBJ1-3
v_gene: TRBV3-1/TRBV3-2

CDR3aa: CASSFDSYMNTEAFF
CDR3nt: TGTGCCAGCAGCTTCGACAGCTACATGAACACTGAAGCTTTCTTT
d_gene: NA
abundance: NA
j_gene: TRBJ1-1
v_gene: TRBV11-2

CDR3aa: CASSPAVSTPTGELFF
CDR3nt: TGTGCCAGCAGCCCGGCGGTTTCTACACCCACCGGGGAGCTGTTTTTT
d_gene: NA
abundance: once
j_gene: TRBJ2-2
v_gene: TRBV5-4

CDR3aa: CASSLAPLAAAYEQYF
CDR3nt: TGTGCCAGCAGCTTAGCGCCCCTAGCGGCCGCCTACGAGCAGTACTTC
d_gene: TRBD2
abundance: NA
j_gene: TRBJ2-7
v_gene: TRBV7-8

CDR3aa: CASSFVSSYEQYF
CDR3nt: TGTGCCAGCAGCTTTGTTAGCTCCTACGAGCAGTACTTC
d_gene: NA
abundance: NA
j_gene: TRBJ2-7
v_gene: TRBV5-5

CDR3aa: CASSPRGGANTEAFF
CDR3nt: TGTGCCAGCAGCCCGCGGGGAGGGGCGAACACTGAAGCTTTCTTT
d_gene: NA
abundance: few
j_gene: TRBJ1-1
v_gene: TRBV11-2

CDR3aa: CASSPPYTGGSEQFF
CDR3nt: TGTGCCAGCTCACCACCCTACACAGGGGGCAGTGAGCAGTTCTTC
d_gene: TRBD1
abundance: few
j_gene: TRBJ2-1
v_gene: TRBV18

CDR3aa: CASSPSGRVSYNEQFF
CDR3nt: TGTGCCAGCAGTCCTAGCGGGAGGGTCTCCTACAATGAGCAGTTCTTC
d_gene: TRBD2
abundance: NA
j_gene: TRBJ2-1
v_gene: TRBV27

CDR3aa: CASSFTGVNQPQHF
CDR3nt: TGTGCCAGCAGCTTCACAGGAGTAAATCAGCCCCAGCATTTT
d_gene: NA
abundance: NA
j_gene: TRBJ1-5
v_gene: TRBV7-2

CDR3aa: CASSVWDRSSEQYF
CDR3nt: TGTGCCAGCAGCGTGTGGGACAGGTCAAGCGAGCAGTACTTC
d_gene: TRBD1
abundance: NA
j_gene: TRBJ2-7
v_gene: TRBV9

CDR3aa: CASSLETTEAFF
CDR3nt: TGTGCCAGCAGTTTGGAGACCACTGAAGCTTTCTTT
d_gene: NA
abundance: NA
j_gene: TRBJ1-1
v_gene: TRBV28

CDR3aa: CASSLNGGSYEQYF
CDR3nt: TGTGCCAGCAGCTTGAATGGCGGGAGCTACGAGCAGTACTTC
d_gene: TRBD2
abundance: NA
j_gene: TRBJ2-7
v_gene: TRBV5-4

CDR3aa: CASSQGQAKTGNTIYF
CDR3nt: TGCGCCAGCAGCCAGGGACAGGCCAAGACTGGAAACACCATATATTTT
d_gene: TRBD1
abundance: NA
j_gene: TRBJ1-3
v_gene: TRBV5-1

CDR3aa: CASRQGRTEAFF
CDR3nt: TGTGCCAGCAGACAGGGGAGAACTGAAGCTTTCTTT
d_gene: TRBD1
abundance: NA
j_gene: TRBJ1-1
v_gene: TRBV9

CDR3aa: CASGEAGGRSNQPQHF
CDR3nt: TGTGCCAGTGGGGAGGCAGGGGGCCGTTCAAATCAGCCCCAGCATTTT
d_gene: TRBD1
abundance: NA
j_gene: TRBJ1-5
v_gene: TRBV27

CDR3aa: CSVRYRGTGSTDTQYF
CDR3nt: TGCAGCGTTCGCTACAGGGGTACGGGTAGCACAGATACGCAGTATTTT
d_gene: TRBD1
abundance: NA
j_gene: TRBJ2-3
v_gene: TRBV29-1

CDR3aa: CASSPRVTNEKLFF
CDR3nt: TGTGCCAGCAGCCCCAGGGTAACTAATGAAAAACTGTTTTTT
d_gene: NA
abundance: NA
j_gene: TRBJ1-4
v_gene: TRBV3-1/TRBV3-2

CDR3aa: CASSFGSGRGYNEQFF
CDR3nt: TGTGCCAGCAGTTTCGGTAGCGGGAGGGGCTACAATGAGCAGTTCTTC
d_gene: TRBD2
abundance: NA
j_gene: TRBJ2-1
v_gene: TRBV6-5

CDR3aa: CASSMVEATAQHF
CDR3nt: TGTGCCAGTAGTATGGTAGAGGCAACGGCCCAGCATTTT
d_gene: NA
abundance: NA
j_gene: TRBJ1-5
v_gene: TRBV19

CDR3aa: CATRPRGTDYGYTF
CDR3nt: TGTGCCACCCGGCCCAGGGGGACAGACTATGGCTACACCTTC
d_gene: TRBD1
abundance: NA
j_gene: TRBJ1-2
v_gene: TRBV10-3

CDR3aa: CASAAALVGQPQHF
CDR3nt: TGTGCCAGCGCCGCGGCCCTAGTCGGTCAGCCCCAGCATTTT
d_gene: NA
abundance: few
j_gene: TRBJ1-5
v_gene: TRBV27

CDR3aa: CASSFRTGWTQPQHF
CDR3nt: TGTGCCAGTAGTTTTCGGACAGGGTGGACTCAGCCCCAGCATTTT
d_gene: TRBD1
abundance: few
j_gene: TRBJ1-5
v_gene: TRBV19

CDR3aa: CASSLGEGRYSGNTIYF
CDR3nt: TGCGCCAGCAGCCTCGGGGAGGGCCGGTACTCTGGAAACACCATATATTTT
d_gene: NA
abundance: NA
j_gene: TRBJ1-3
v_gene: TRBV5-1

CDR3aa: CASSYSTGGSGNTIYF
CDR3nt: TGTGCCAGCAGTTACTCGACAGGGGGCTCTGGAAACACCATATATTTT
d_gene: TRBD1
abundance: once
j_gene: TRBJ1-3
v_gene: TRBV6-5

CDR3aa: CASSPQAGNTEAFF
CDR3nt: TGTGCCAGCTCACCACAAGCGGGGAACACTGAAGCTTTCTTT
d_gene: NA
abundance: NA
j_gene: TRBJ1-1
v_gene: TRBV18

CDR3aa: CASSFDRSSRGYTF
CDR3nt: TGTGCCAGCAGTTTCGACAGATCTTCGCGGGGCTACACCTTC
d_gene: NA
abundance: NA
j_gene: TRBJ1-2
v_gene: TRBV6-5

CDR3aa: CAISDGTGYSPLHF
CDR3nt: TGTGCCATCAGTGATGGGACAGGGTATTCACCCCTCCACTTT
d_gene: TRBD1
abundance: NA
j_gene: TRBJ1-6
v_gene: TRBV10-3

CDR3aa: CASSPHGRADEQFF
CDR3nt: TGTGCCAGCAGCCCCCACGGCAGGGCCGATGAGCAGTTCTTC
d_gene: NA
abundance: NA
j_gene: TRBJ2-1
v_gene: TRBV9

CDR3aa: CASSPSGRWTEQFF
CDR3nt: TGTGCCAGCAGCCCTAGCGGACGATGGACAGAGCAGTTCTTC
d_gene: TRBD2
abundance: NA
j_gene: TRBJ2-1
v_gene: TRBV11-3

CDR3aa: CASSLESSGISEQFF
CDR3nt: TGCGCCAGCAGCTTGGAATCTAGCGGGATAAGTGAGCAGTTCTTC
d_gene: TRBD2
abundance: few
j_gene: TRBJ2-1
v_gene: TRBV5-1

CDR3aa: CASSSWGTGAEETQYF
CDR3nt: TGTGCCAGCAGCTCATGGGGGACAGGGGCAGAAGAGACCCAGTACTTC
d_gene: TRBD1
abundance: NA
j_gene: TRBJ2-5
v_gene: TRBV7-9

CDR3aa: CATSDDNSLSYEQYF
CDR3nt: TGTGCCACCAGTGATGACAATTCCCTCTCCTACGAGCAGTACTTC
d_gene: NA
abundance: once
j_gene: TRBJ2-7
v_gene: TRBV24-1

CDR3aa: CASSRTLDMSSYEQYF
CDR3nt: TGTGCCAGCAGCCGAACTCTCGACATGTCCTCCTACGAGCAGTACTTC
d_gene: NA
abundance: NA
j_gene: TRBJ2-7
v_gene: TRBV27

CDR3aa: CASSLSEALSYEQYF
CDR3nt: TGTGCCAGCAGCTTATCGGAGGCTCTTAGCTACGAGCAGTACTTC
d_gene: NA
abundance: NA
j_gene: TRBJ2-7
v_gene: TRBV7-2

CDR3aa: CAISDLVAGATNTGELFF
CDR3nt: TGTGCCATCAGTGACCTGGTAGCGGGAGCGACGAACACCGGGGAGCTGTTTTTT
d_gene: TRBD2
abundance: NA
j_gene: TRBJ2-2
v_gene: TRBV10-3

CDR3aa: CASSLATSGSGHEQFF
CDR3nt: TGTGCCAGCAGCTTAGCGACTAGCGGGAGCGGCCATGAGCAGTTCTTC
d_gene: TRBD2
abundance: NA
j_gene: TRBJ2-1
v_gene: TRBV7-8

CDR3aa: CASSYVGAAEAFF
CDR3nt: TGTGCCAGCAGTTACGTGGGGGCGGCTGAAGCTTTCTTT
d_gene: NA
abundance: NA
j_gene: TRBJ1-1
v_gene: TRBV6-5

CDR3aa: CASRPGTSGVYEQYF
CDR3nt: TGTGCCAGCAGACCCGGGACTAGCGGGGTCTACGAGCAGTACTTC
d_gene: TRBD2
abundance: NA
j_gene: TRBJ2-7
v_gene: TRBV6-5

CDR3aa: CASSSTGTEGSNEKLFF
CDR3nt: TGTGCCAGCAGTTCGACAGGGACCGAGGGGTCTAATGAAAAACTGTTTTTT
d_gene: TRBD1
abundance: NA
j_gene: TRBJ1-4
v_gene: TRBV28